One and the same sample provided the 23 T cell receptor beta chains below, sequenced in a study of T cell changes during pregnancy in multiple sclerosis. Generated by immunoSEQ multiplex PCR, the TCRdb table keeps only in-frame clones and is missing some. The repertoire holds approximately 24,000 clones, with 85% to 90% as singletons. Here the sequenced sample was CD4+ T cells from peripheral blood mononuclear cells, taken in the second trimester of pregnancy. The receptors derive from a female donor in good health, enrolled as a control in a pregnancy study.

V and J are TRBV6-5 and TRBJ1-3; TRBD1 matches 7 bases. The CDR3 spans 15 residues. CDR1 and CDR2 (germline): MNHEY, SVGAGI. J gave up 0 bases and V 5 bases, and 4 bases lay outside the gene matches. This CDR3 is CASSRSGGSGNTIYF. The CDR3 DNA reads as TGTGCCAGCAGTCGCTCAGGGGGCTCTGGAAACACCATATATTTT.

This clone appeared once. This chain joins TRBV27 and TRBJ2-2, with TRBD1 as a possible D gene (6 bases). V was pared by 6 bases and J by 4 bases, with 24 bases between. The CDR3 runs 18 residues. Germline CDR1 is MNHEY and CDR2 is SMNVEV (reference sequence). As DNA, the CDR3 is TGTGCCAGCAGCCCAAACCTTCGGCAGGGGCCATTCACCGGGGAGCTGTTTTTT. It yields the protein CASSPNLRQGPFTGELFF.

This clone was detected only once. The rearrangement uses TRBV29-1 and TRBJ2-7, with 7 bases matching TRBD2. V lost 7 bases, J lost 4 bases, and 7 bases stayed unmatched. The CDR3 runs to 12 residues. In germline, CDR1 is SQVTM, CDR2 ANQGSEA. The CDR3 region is CSGAVGGYEQYF. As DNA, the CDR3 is TGCAGCGGCGCGGTGGGGGGGTACGAGCAGTACTTC.

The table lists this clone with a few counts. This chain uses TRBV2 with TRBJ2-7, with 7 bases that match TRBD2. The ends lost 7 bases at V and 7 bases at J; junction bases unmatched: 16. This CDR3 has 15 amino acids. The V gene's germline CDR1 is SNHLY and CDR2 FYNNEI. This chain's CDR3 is CASKGMRGSLGEQYF. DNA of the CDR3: TGTGCCAGCAAGGGTATGCGCGGGAGTCTGGGGGAGCAGTACTTC. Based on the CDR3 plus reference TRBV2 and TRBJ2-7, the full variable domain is EPEVTQTPSHQVTQMGQEVILRCVPISNHLYFYWYRQILGQKVEFLVSFYNNEISEKSEIFDDQFSVERPDGSNFTLKIRSTKLEDSAMYFCASKGMRGSLGEQYFGPGTRLTVT.

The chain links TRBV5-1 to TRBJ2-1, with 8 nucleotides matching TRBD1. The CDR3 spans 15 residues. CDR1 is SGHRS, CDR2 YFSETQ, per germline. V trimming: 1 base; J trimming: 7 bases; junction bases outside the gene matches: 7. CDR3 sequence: CASSLQGALGNEQFF. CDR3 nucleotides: TGCGCCAGCAGCTTGCAGGGGGCGCTGGGTAATGAGCAGTTCTTC. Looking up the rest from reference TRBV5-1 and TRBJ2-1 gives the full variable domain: KAGVTQTPRYLIKTRGQQVTLSCSPISGHRSVSWYQQTPGQGLQFLFEYFSETQRNKGNFPGRFSGRQFSNSRSEMNVSTLELGDSALYLCASSLQGALGNEQFFGPGTRLTVL.

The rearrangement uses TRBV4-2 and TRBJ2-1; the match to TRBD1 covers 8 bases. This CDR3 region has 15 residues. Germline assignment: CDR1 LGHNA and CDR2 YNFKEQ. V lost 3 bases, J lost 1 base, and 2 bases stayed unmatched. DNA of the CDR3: TGTGCCAGCAGCCATCGACAGGGGTCCTACAATGAGCAGTTCTTC. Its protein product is CASSHRQGSYNEQFF.

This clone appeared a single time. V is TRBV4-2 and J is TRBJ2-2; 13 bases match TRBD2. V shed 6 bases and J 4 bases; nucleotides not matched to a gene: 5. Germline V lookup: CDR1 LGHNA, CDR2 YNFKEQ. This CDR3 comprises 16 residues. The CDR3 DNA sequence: TGTGCCAGCAGACGACTAGCGGGAGGCACCACCGGGGAGCTGTTTTTT. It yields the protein CASRRLAGGTTGELFF.

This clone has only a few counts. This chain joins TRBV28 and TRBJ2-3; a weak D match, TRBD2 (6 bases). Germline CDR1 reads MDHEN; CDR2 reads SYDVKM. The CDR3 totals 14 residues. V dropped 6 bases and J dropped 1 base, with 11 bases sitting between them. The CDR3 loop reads CASRRDSGTDTQYF. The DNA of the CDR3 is TGTGCCAGCAGGCGGGATAGCGGCACAGATACGCAGTATTTT.

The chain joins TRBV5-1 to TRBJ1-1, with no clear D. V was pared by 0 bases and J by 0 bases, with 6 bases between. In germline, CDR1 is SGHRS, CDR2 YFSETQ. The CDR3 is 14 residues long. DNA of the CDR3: TGCGCCAGCAGCTTGGCTTACATGAACACTGAAGCTTTCTTT. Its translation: CASSLAYMNTEAFF.

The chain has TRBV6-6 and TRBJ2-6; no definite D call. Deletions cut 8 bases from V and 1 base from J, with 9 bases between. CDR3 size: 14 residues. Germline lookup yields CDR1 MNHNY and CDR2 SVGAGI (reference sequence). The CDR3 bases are TGTGCCAGCTGCCAGTCTTCTGGGGCCAACGTCCTGACTTTC. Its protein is CASCQSSGANVLTF.

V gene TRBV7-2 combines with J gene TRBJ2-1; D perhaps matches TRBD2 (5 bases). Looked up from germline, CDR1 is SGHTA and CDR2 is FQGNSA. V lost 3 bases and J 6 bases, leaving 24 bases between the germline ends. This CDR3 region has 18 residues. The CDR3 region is CASSFKLLAAPRGNEQFF. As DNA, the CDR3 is TGTGCCAGCAGCTTCAAGTTGCTAGCAGCCCCCCGGGGCAATGAGCAGTTCTTC.

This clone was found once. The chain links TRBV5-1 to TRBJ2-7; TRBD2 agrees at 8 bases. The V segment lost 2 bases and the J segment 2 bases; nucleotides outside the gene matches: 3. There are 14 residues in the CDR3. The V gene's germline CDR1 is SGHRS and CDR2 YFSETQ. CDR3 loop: CASSFGGATYEQYF. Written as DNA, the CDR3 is TGCGCCAGCAGCTTCGGGGGGGCAACCTACGAGCAGTACTTC.

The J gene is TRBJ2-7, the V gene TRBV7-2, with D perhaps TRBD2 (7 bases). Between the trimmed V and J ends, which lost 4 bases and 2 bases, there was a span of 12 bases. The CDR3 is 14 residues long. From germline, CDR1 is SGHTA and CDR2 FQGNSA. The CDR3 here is CASSSGGGPYEQYF. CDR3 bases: TGTGCCAGCAGCTCCGGCGGGGGCCCCTACGAGCAGTACTTC. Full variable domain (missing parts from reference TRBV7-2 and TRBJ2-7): GAGVSQSPSNKVTEKGKDVELRCDPISGHTALYWYRQSLGQGLEFLIYFQGNSAPDKSGLPSDRFSAERTGGSVSTLTIQRTQQEDSAVYLCASSSGGGPYEQYFGPGTRLTVT.

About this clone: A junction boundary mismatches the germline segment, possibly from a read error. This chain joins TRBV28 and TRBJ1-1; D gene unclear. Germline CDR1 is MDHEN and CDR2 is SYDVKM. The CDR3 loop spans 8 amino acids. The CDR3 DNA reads TGTGCCAGCAGTCCGGTCTCTTTT. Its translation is CASSPVSF.

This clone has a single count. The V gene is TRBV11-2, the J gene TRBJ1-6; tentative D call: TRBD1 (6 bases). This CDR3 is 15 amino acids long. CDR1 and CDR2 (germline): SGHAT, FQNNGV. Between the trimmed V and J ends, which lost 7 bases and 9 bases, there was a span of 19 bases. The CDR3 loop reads CASTEGGTPVSPLHF. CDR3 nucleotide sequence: TGTGCCAGCACCGAGGGGGGGACACCAGTTTCACCCCTCCACTTT.

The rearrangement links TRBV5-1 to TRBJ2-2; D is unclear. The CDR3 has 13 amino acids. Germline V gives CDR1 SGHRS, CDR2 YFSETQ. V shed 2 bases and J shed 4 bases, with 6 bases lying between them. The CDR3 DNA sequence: TGCGCCAGCAGCTTTGGGCTCACCGGGGAGCTGTTTTTT. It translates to CASSFGLTGELFF.

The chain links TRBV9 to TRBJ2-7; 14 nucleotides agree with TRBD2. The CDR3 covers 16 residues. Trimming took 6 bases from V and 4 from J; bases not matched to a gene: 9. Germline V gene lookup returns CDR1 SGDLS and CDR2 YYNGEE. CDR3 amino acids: CASTPGLAGVTYEQYF. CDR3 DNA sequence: TGTGCCAGCACCCCGGGACTAGCGGGAGTCACGTACGAGCAGTACTTC.

CDR3 in DNA: TGCGCCAGCAGCCAACGGGGGGCGTTGGGCTACACCTTC. Amino acids: CASSQRGALGYTF. The chain combines TRBV4-1 with TRBJ1-2, with D possibly being TRBD1 (6 bases). The CDR3 sequence is 13 residues long. CDR1 MGHRA and CDR2 YSYEKL come from the germline V gene. The V gene lost 2 bases and the J gene lost 8 bases, with 12 bases spanning the gap.

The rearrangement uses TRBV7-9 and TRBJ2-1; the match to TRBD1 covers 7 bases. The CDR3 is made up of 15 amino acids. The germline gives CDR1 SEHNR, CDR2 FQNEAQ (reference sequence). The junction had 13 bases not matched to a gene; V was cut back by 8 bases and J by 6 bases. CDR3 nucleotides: TGTGCCAGCCTTAAAGGCCCGACAGGGCTCAATGAGCAGTTCTTC. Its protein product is CASLKGPTGLNEQFF.

CDR3 nucleotides: TGCGCCAGCACCTCCTCTCAGTCTAACTATGGCTACACCTTC. Its protein product is CASTSSQSNYGYTF. The chain recombines TRBV5-1 with TRBJ1-2; D remains ambiguous. Germline V gene data show CDR1 as SGHRS and CDR2 as YFSETQ. Trimming left V 6 bases short and J 0 bases short, with 12 bases between. The CDR3 runs to 14 residues.

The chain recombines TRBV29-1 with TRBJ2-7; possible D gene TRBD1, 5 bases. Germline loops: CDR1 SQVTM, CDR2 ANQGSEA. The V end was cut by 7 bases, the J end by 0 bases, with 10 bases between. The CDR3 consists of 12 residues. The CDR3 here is CSAGHSSYEQYF. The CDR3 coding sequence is TGCAGCGCAGGACACAGCTCCTACGAGCAGTACTTC.

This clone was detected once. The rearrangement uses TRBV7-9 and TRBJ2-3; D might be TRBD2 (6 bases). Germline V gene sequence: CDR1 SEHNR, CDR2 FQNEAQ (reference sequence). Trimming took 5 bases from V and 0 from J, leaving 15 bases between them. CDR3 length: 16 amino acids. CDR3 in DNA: TGTGCCAGCAGCCTTCGGGGAGGCGGGAGCACAGATACGCAGTATTTT. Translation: CASSLRGGGSTDTQYF.

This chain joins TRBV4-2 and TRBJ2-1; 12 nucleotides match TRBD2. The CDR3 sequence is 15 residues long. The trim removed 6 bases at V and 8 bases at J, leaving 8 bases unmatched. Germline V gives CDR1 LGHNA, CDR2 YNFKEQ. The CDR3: CASRGSSGRAYEQFF. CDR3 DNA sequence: TGTGCCAGCAGGGGTTCTAGCGGGAGGGCCTATGAGCAGTTCTTC.